The 30 T cell receptor beta chains reported below all come from one sample, sequenced in a study of cytomegalovirus exposure and HLA in healthy donors. Primers: 60 Vbeta forward and 13 Jbeta reverse. The method was immunoSEQ multiplex PCR; TCRdb's version includes in-frame clones alone and lacks a portion of them. In the table there are fewer than 200,000 clones, roughly 80% of which are singletons. The specimen was PBMCs. The receptors shown here come from a woman aged 50 to 65 in good health and CMV-seropositive.

The V gene is TRBV10-3, the J gene TRBJ2-1; TRBD2 aligns across 8 bases. Per the germline V gene, CDR1 is ENHRY and CDR2 is SYGVKD. Trimming cost V 7 bases and J 10 bases; bases outside gene matches: 9. The length of the CDR3 is 13 residues. The chain's CDR3 is CAIKSGGAREQFF. CDR3 nucleotides: TGTGCCATCAAATCCGGGGGGGCTCGGGAGCAGTTCTTC.

This clone was found a few times. This chain joins TRBV6-1 and TRBJ1-2, with D uncertain. This CDR3 is 14 amino acids long. The V gene's germline CDR1 is MNHNS and CDR2 SASEGT. V dropped 8 bases and J dropped 2 bases, with 15 bases sitting between them. CDR3 DNA sequence: TGTGCCAGCTGTATTGACTTGATCAACTATGGCTACACCTTC. This encodes CASCIDLINYGYTF.

A single count supports this clone. The chain recombines TRBV28 with TRBJ1-2; D possibly corresponds to TRBD1 (5 bases). V shed 6 bases and J shed 3 bases, with 17 bases lying between them. The germline gives CDR1 MDHEN, CDR2 SYDVKM. The CDR3 consists of 15 residues. CDR3 DNA sequence: TGTGCCAGCAGACAGCTCGCCAGGGTGGACTATGGCTACACCTTC. This sequence encodes CASRQLARVDYGYTF.

This clone was recorded a few times. Here the CDR3 reads CASSPIGQGVYGYTF. CDR3 nucleotides: TGCGCCAGCAGCCCTATCGGACAGGGGGTCTATGGCTACACCTTC. This chain uses TRBV4-1 with TRBJ1-2; 10 positions agree with TRBD1. This CDR3 contains 15 residues. Per the germline V gene, CDR1 is MGHRA and CDR2 is YSYEKL. Trimming removed 4 bases from V and 4 bases from J; junction bases left unmatched: 6.

V is TRBV6-5 and J is TRBJ1-1; D is unclear. The V and J ends lost 5 bases and 2 bases respectively, with 9 bases between them. Germline loops: CDR1 MNHEY, CDR2 SVGAGI. The CDR3 contains 13 residues. The CDR3 spells CASSILVNTEAFF. The CDR3 DNA sequence: TGTGCCAGCAGTATACTGGTCAACACTGAAGCTTTCTTT.

The rearrangement links TRBV7-3 to TRBJ2-1, with TRBD1 matching 8 bases. The CDR3 is made up of 12 amino acids. V gave up 5 bases and J gave up 7 bases; unmatched junction bases: 1. CDR1 and CDR2 (germline): SGHTA, FQGTGA. The CDR3 sequence: CASSRTGNEQFF. The CDR3 DNA reads as TGTGCCAGCAGCCGGACAGGGAATGAGCAGTTCTTC. The variable domain in full, completed from reference TRBV7-3 and TRBJ2-1, reads GAGVSQTPSNKVTEKGKYVELRCDPISGHTALYWYRQSLGQGPEFLIYFQGTGAADDSGLPNDRFFAVRPEGSVSTLKIQRTERGDSAVYLCASSRTGNEQFFGPGTRLTVL.

The chain links TRBV11-2 to TRBJ2-7, with 7 bases identical to TRBD1. The CDR3 totals 12 residues. The germline V gene encodes CDR1 SGHAT and CDR2 FQNNGV. The junction had 3 bases not matched to a gene; V was cut back by 5 bases and J by 5 bases. The CDR3 sequence: CASSLTGDEQYF. The CDR3 DNA reads as TGTGCCAGCAGCCTTACAGGGGACGAGCAGTACTTC.

J is TRBJ1-3 and V is TRBV7-2; the match to TRBD1 covers 8 bases. Germline CDR1 and CDR2: SGHTA and FQGNSA. Trimming removed 2 bases from V and 8 bases from J; junction bases left unmatched: 8. The CDR3 contains 15 residues. In DNA form, the CDR3 reads TGTGCCAGCAGCTTACAGACAGGGGAGGGTCACACCATATATTTT. Protein product: CASSLQTGEGHTIYF.

The chain links TRBV27 to TRBJ2-5; the D gene is possibly TRBD2 (6 bases). V was shortened by 6 bases and J by 5 bases, with 19 bases between the two germline ends. The V gene's germline CDR1 is MNHEY and CDR2 SMNVEV (reference sequence). This CDR3 contains 15 residues. CDR3 protein: CASSFSSGGGETQYF. In DNA form, the CDR3 reads TGTGCCAGCAGCTTCTCGTCCGGGGGTGGGGAGACCCAGTACTTC.

The chain combines TRBV5-4 with TRBJ2-7; 10 bases align to TRBD2. This CDR3 comprises 15 residues. Germline V gene lookup returns CDR1 SGHNT and CDR2 YYREEE (reference sequence). V dropped 3 bases and J dropped 6; count of bases not matched to a gene: 9. For the CDR3, the DNA is TGTGCCAGCAGCTCAGAAGCGGGAGGGCCCGGCGAGCAGTACTTC. It translates to CASSSEAGGPGEQYF.

In its sample, this clone was seen once. The chain has TRBV6-1 and TRBJ1-2; 7 nucleotides line up with TRBD1. Trimming removed 6 bases from V and 1 base from J; junction bases left unmatched: 8. Germline V gene sequence: CDR1 MNHNS, CDR2 SASEGT. This CDR3 contains 15 residues. The CDR3 sequence is CASRNQGVINYGYTF. CDR3 in DNA: TGTGCCAGCAGGAATCAGGGGGTGATTAACTATGGCTACACCTTC.

This rearrangement joins TRBV5-1 to TRBJ2-1, with 9 bases that match TRBD1. CDR3 length equals 14 residues. Unmatched junction bases numbered 4, after V lost 2 bases and J lost 7 bases. Germline-derived CDR1 and CDR2 are SGHRS and YFSETQ. The CDR3 DNA is TGCGCCAGCAGCTTAGAGGGACAGGGTAATGAGCAGTTCTTC. It yields the protein CASSLEGQGNEQFF.

The chain combines TRBV12-1 with TRBJ2-3; the table's TRBD2 call for D was not verified on the DNA. TRBV12-1 is reported as a pseudogene. This CDR3 has 19 residues. The CDR3 DNA follows: TGTGCCAGCAGCCTACCCCCCCGGACTAGCGGGGAAATAACAGATACGCAGTATTTT. It yields the protein CASSLPPRTSGEITDTQYF.

This chain connects TRBV10-3 to TRBJ2-7, with 7 bases lining up with TRBD1. The germline gives CDR1 ENHRY, CDR2 SYGVKD. With 6 bases clipped from V and 0 bases from J, the junction kept 2 bases outside the gene matches. The CDR3 is made up of 13 amino acids. The CDR3 DNA sequence: TGTGCCATCAGGACAGGGACCTCCTACGAGCAGTACTTC. Its protein product is CAIRTGTSYEQYF.

This chain links TRBV6-6 with TRBJ2-2, with D tentatively TRBD1 (6 bases). Trimming took off 6 bases at V and 6 bases at J, with 11 bases between the two ends. Germline CDR1 and CDR2: MNHNY and SVGAGI (reference sequence). The CDR3 extends over 13 amino acids. The CDR3 is CASSPNRAGELFF. CDR3 bases: TGTGCCAGCAGCCCTAACAGGGCCGGGGAGCTGTTTTTT.

The chain has TRBV6-5 and TRBJ2-7; 9 bases line up with TRBD1. The CDR3 extends over 13 amino acids. Germline values: CDR1 MNHEY, CDR2 SVGAGI. V was pared by 4 bases and J by 4 bases, with 2 bases of the junction left unmatched. CDR3 region: CASSWDRAYEQYF. CDR3 DNA sequence: TGTGCCAGCAGTTGGGACAGGGCATACGAGCAGTACTTC.

The rearrangement uses TRBV27 and TRBJ1-2; TRBD1 is a possible D gene (6 bases). The V gene lost 0 bases and the J gene lost 4 bases, with 15 bases spanning the gap. The CDR3 has 16 amino acids. Germline lookup yields CDR1 MNHEY and CDR2 SMNVEV (reference sequence). The CDR3 loop reads CASSLSSDRRSYGYTF. For the CDR3, the DNA is TGTGCCAGCAGTTTATCTTCTGACAGGCGTTCCTATGGCTACACCTTC.

This chain joins TRBV15 and TRBJ2-5; 11 positions match TRBD2. Germline CDR1 LNHNV, CDR2 YYDKDF (reference sequence). CDR3 size: 16 residues. Trimming cost V 0 bases and J 2 bases; bases outside gene matches: 2. The CDR3 bases are TGTGCCACCAGCAGAGAGGTAGCGGGGGGGCAAGAGACCCAGTACTTC. It specifies CATSREVAGGQETQYF.

This clone occurred a few times. V is TRBV5-6 and J is TRBJ1-1; maybe TRBD1 (5 bases). The CDR3 runs 14 residues. Trimming pared 3 bases from V and 5 bases from J, leaving 14 bases between. Germline assignment: CDR1 SGHDT and CDR2 YYEEEE. The CDR3 region has the DNA TGTGCCAGCAGCTCGATTCAGGGTGGAACTGAAGCTTTCTTT. It yields the protein CASSSIQGGTEAFF.

The genes are TRBV28 and TRBJ2-3; 7 bases are a match to TRBD2. This CDR3 contains 15 residues. Germline loops: CDR1 MDHEN, CDR2 SYDVKM. Trimming removed 8 bases from V and 4 bases from J; junction bases left unmatched: 12. The CDR3 loop reads CASLLGEGPSDTQYF. DNA of the CDR3: TGTGCCAGCCTTTTGGGGGAGGGCCCGTCAGATACGCAGTATTTT.

This chain connects TRBV11-3 to TRBJ1-5, with D perhaps matching TRBD1 (5 bases). This CDR3 is built from 16 residues. Trimming pared 1 base from V and 6 bases from J, leaving 16 bases between. Per the germline V gene, CDR1 is SGHNT and CDR2 is YENEEA. CDR3 loop: CASSLVTGRGGQPQHF. As DNA, the CDR3 is TGTGCCAGCAGCTTAGTAACGGGACGGGGAGGTCAGCCCCAGCATTTT.

CDR3 nucleotides: TGTGCCAGCAGTTTAGTAGGGAGTAAGGTAGCAGATACGCAGTATTTT. It codes for CASSLVGSKVADTQYF. The chain has TRBV28 and TRBJ2-3; a possible D gene is TRBD2 (5 bases). Germline assignment: CDR1 MDHEN and CDR2 SYDVKM. V was clipped by 2 bases and J by 4 bases, with 16 bases between them. This CDR3 is built from 16 residues. The entire variable domain, with the rest obtained from reference TRBV28 and TRBJ2-3, is as follows: DVKVTQSSRYLVKRTGEKVFLECVQDMDHENMFWYRQDPGLGLRLIYFSYDVKMKEKGDIPEGYSVSREKKERFSLILESASTNQTSMYLCASSLVGSKVADTQYFGPGTRLTVL.

In DNA, the CDR3 is TGTGCCAGCAGTTCCCATTTACGCGGGAGGGCCCCCGGGGAGCTGTTTTTT. Amino acid sequence: CASSSHLRGRAPGELFF. The rearrangement links TRBV27 to TRBJ2-2; TRBD2 agrees at 9 bases. Germline V gene data show CDR1 as MNHEY and CDR2 as SMNVEV (reference sequence). CDR3 length: 17 residues. V lost 4 bases, J lost 6 bases, and 12 bases stayed unmatched.

Only one count was recorded for this clone. This chain uses TRBV7-2 with TRBJ1-2; D is unclear. V was cut by 5 bases and J by 3 bases, with 16 bases left in between. Germline loops: CDR1 SGHTA, CDR2 FQGNSA. The CDR3 extends over 15 amino acids. In DNA form, the CDR3 reads TGTGCCAGCAGCCCTCGGGAAGGGAAGGACTATGGCTACACCTTC. As protein: CASSPREGKDYGYTF.

The V and J genes are TRBV25-1 and TRBJ1-4; TRBD1 matches 7 bases. J was trimmed by 3 bases and V by 2 bases; bases with no gene match: 9. Germline V CDR1 and CDR2: MGHDK, SYGVNS. The CDR3 is 17 residues long. CDR3 sequence reads: CASSEDRVSAANEKLFF. Here the CDR3 DNA reads TGTGCCAGCAGTGAAGACAGGGTGTCTGCAGCTAATGAAAAACTGTTTTTT.

The chain couples TRBV29-1 to TRBJ2-7; 8 bases are a match to TRBD1. The CDR3 contains 16 residues. Trimming at V came to 4 bases and at J to 7 bases, leaving 18 bases not matched to a gene. Germline lookup yields CDR1 SQVTM and CDR2 ANQGSEA. The CDR3 DNA sequence: TGCAGCGTTGCCAACGGACAGGGATTGTCCCTATCTGAGCAGTACTTC. Amino acid sequence: CSVANGQGLSLSEQYF.

V gene TRBV7-9 combines with J gene TRBJ1-6; 9 bases map to TRBD1. CDR1 and CDR2 from the germline V gene are SEHNR and FQNEAQ (reference sequence). There are 13 residues in the CDR3. V shed 3 bases, J shed 11 bases, and the junction held 2 bases outside the gene matches. The CDR3 DNA reads TGTGCCAGCAGCTTTGGACAGGGGACACCCCTCCACTTT. Its translation is CASSFGQGTPLHF.

Only one count was recorded for this clone. The rearrangement links TRBV7-9 to TRBJ2-7, with TRBD2 as a possible D gene (6 bases). The V end lost 1 base, the J end lost 5 bases, and 12 bases lay between the germline ends. CDR1 is SEHNR, CDR2 FQNEAQ, per germline (reference sequence). This CDR3 has 14 residues. CDR3 sequence: CASSLVGGAHEQYF. CDR3 sequence (DNA): TGTGCCAGCAGCTTAGTGGGCGGGGCCCACGAGCAGTACTTC.

The chain links TRBV6-5 to TRBJ2-3, with 9 bases that match TRBD2. With 0 bases clipped from V and 2 bases from J, the junction kept 3 bases outside the gene matches. Germline CDR1 is MNHEY and CDR2 is SVGAGI. This CDR3 is 16 amino acids long. This CDR3 is CASSYSTSGNTDTQYF. CDR3 coding DNA: TGTGCCAGCAGTTACTCGACTAGCGGAAACACAGATACGCAGTATTTT.

CDR3 nucleotides: TGTGCCTGGAGTTACAGGTTCCCGAAGAACGAGCAGTACTTC. The encoded protein is CAWSYRFPKNEQYF. The V gene is TRBV30, the J gene TRBJ2-7; a weak D match, TRBD1 (5 bases). Germline CDR1 and CDR2: GTSNPN and SVGIG (reference sequence). The CDR3 has 14 residues. Trimming removed 2 bases at V and 5 bases at J, with 16 bases between.